The 14 T cell receptor beta chains below were found in one sample sequenced in a study of blood T cell repertoires in COVID-19. Generated by immunoSEQ multiplex PCR, the TCRdb table keeps only in-frame clones and is missing some. This sample has approximately 63,000 clones; 75% to 95% occur once, and the top ten carry around 9%. Input material: peripheral blood. These receptors were obtained from a human donor in a cohort sampled during active COVID-19.

This rearrangement joins TRBV30 to TRBJ2-7, with a possible D match to TRBD2 (6 bases). Trimming took off 0 bases at V and 4 bases at J, with 10 bases between the two ends. The CDR3 consists of 13 residues. Germline-derived CDR1 and CDR2 are GTSNPN and SVGIG (reference sequence). The CDR3 coding sequence is TGTGCCTGGAGTGTGGGAGGCGGGTACGAGCAGTACTTC. Translated: CAWSVGGGYEQYF.

V is TRBV5-1 and J is TRBJ2-3; 8 nucleotides line up with TRBD2. The CDR3 covers 15 residues. The ends lost 4 bases at V and 4 bases at J; junction bases unmatched: 8. Germline assignment: CDR1 SGHRS and CDR2 YFSETQ. As DNA, the CDR3 is TGCGCCAGCAGCCCCTCGGGCGGGAGGCCAGATACGCAGTATTTT. Its translation: CASSPSGGRPDTQYF.

The chain links TRBV5-6 to TRBJ2-7; weak D call: TRBD2 (6 bases). Germline loops: CDR1 SGHDT, CDR2 YYEEEE. Trimming pared 1 base from V and 5 bases from J, leaving 10 bases between. The CDR3 consists of 13 residues. The CDR3 sequence: CASSLRGANEQYF. CDR3 DNA: TGTGCCAGCAGCTTGCGCGGGGCTAACGAGCAGTACTTC.

V gene TRBV4-3 combines with J gene TRBJ2-3; D may be TRBD2 (5 bases). The length of the CDR3 is 14 residues. Germline V gene data show CDR1 as LGHNA and CDR2 as YSLEER. Trimming shortened V by 4 bases and J by 5 bases, and 13 bases separated the two germline ends. Written as DNA, the CDR3 is TGCGCCAGCAGCCCAACTGAGGGTCAAGATACGCAGTATTTT. Amino acids: CASSPTEGQDTQYF.

V and J are TRBV18 and TRBJ1-5; 9 nucleotides match TRBD1. Germline V lookup: CDR1 KGHSH, CDR2 LQKENI. V trimming: 6 bases; J trimming: 4 bases; junction bases outside the gene matches: 4. The CDR3 length is 14 residues. The CDR3 region has the DNA TGTGCCAGCTCTCACGGACAGGGGAATCAGCCCCAGCATTTT. This translates into CASSHGQGNQPQHF.

This clone was recorded a few times. The rearrangement uses TRBV7-8 and TRBJ1-3; 9 bases are shared with TRBD1. The ends lost 5 bases at V and 10 bases at J; junction bases unmatched: 6. Germline V gives CDR1 SGHVS, CDR2 FQNEAQ. The length of the CDR3 is 13 residues. The CDR3 nucleotides are TGTGCCAGCAGCCGGGACAGGGATGGGACCATATATTTT. This sequence encodes CASSRDRDGTIYF.

The chain employs TRBV12-5 and TRBJ2-1, with 8 bases that match TRBD1. The CDR3 totals 13 residues. The ends lost 1 base at V and 10 bases at J; junction bases unmatched: 3. From germline, CDR1 is LGHNT and CDR2 FRNRAP. As DNA, the CDR3 is TGTGCTAGTGGTTTGGGGGACAGGTTGGAGCAGTTCTTC. It is translated as CASGLGDRLEQFF.

The V gene is TRBV7-9, the J gene TRBJ1-1; tentative D call: TRBD1 (5 bases). The CDR3 consists of 16 residues. V was pared by 1 base and J by 0 bases, with 12 bases between. CDR1 is SEHNR and CDR2 is FQNEAQ in the germline V gene (reference sequence). Written as DNA, the CDR3 is TGTGCCAGCAGCTTAGAGGACATCCAGATGAACACTGAAGCTTTCTTT. Protein product: CASSLEDIQMNTEAFF.

The chain links TRBV24-1 to TRBJ2-5; TRBD1 is a possible D gene (5 bases). Germline V gene lookup returns CDR1 KGHDR and CDR2 SFDVKD. V was trimmed by 7 bases and J by 0 bases, leaving 17 bases between them. The CDR3 totals 16 residues. The CDR3 bases are TGTGCCACCAGCCTGAGAATAGACAGTTACCAAGAGACCCAGTACTTC. Protein: CATSLRIDSYQETQYF.

The chain carries TRBV30 and TRBJ2-7; TRBD1 is a possible D gene (5 bases). The CDR3 runs to 14 residues. The V gene's germline CDR1 is GTSNPN and CDR2 SVGIG (reference sequence). V was clipped by 2 bases and J by 5 bases, with 16 bases between them. CDR3 DNA sequence: TGTGCCTGGAGTTCTGTCAGGGCTATGGACGAGCAGTACTTC. Translating gives CAWSSVRAMDEQYF.

In DNA form, the CDR3 reads TGTGCCAGCAGCTTGCCGGTCTGGAATTCACCCCTCCACTTT. Protein product: CASSLPVWNSPLHF. The chain carries TRBV7-9 and TRBJ1-6; D is uncertain. The CDR3 loop spans 14 amino acids. CDR1 and CDR2 (germline): SEHNR, FQNEAQ (reference sequence). V was cut by 3 bases and J by 7 bases, with 10 bases left in between.

This clone was observed a handful of times. The chain carries TRBV5-1 and TRBJ2-5; 9 bases line up with TRBD1. CDR3 length equals 15 residues. The V segment lost 4 bases and the J segment 5 bases; nucleotides outside the gene matches: 9. CDR1 is SGHRS and CDR2 is YFSETQ in the germline V gene. DNA of the CDR3: TGCGCCAGCAGCACTACGGGACAGGGTGGGGAGACCCAGTACTTC. Encoded protein: CASSTTGQGGETQYF.

This clone has a single count. The chain carries TRBV5-1 and TRBJ1-2, with 11 bases aligning to TRBD1. The trim removed 3 bases at V and 7 bases at J, leaving 5 bases unmatched. This CDR3 region has 14 residues. In germline, CDR1 is SGHRS, CDR2 YFSETQ. CDR3 in amino acids: CASSSDRGRGGYTF. CDR3 in DNA: TGCGCCAGCAGCTCGGACAGGGGGCGTGGTGGCTACACCTTC. Full variable domain (missing parts from reference TRBV5-1 and TRBJ1-2): KAGVTQTPRYLIKTRGQQVTLSCSPISGHRSVSWYQQTPGQGLQFLFEYFSETQRNKGNFPGRFSGRQFSNSRSEMNVSTLELGDSALYLCASSSDRGRGGYTFGSGTRLTVV.

The chain couples TRBV12-3 or TRBV12-4 to TRBJ1-2; possibly TRBD1 for D (5 bases). V shed 3 bases and J shed 7 bases, with 12 bases lying between them. The CDR3 length is 13 residues. CDR3 protein: CASSLKGPRGYTF. The CDR3 nucleotides read TGTGCCAGCAGTTTGAAGGGGCCTCGTGGCTACACCTTC.